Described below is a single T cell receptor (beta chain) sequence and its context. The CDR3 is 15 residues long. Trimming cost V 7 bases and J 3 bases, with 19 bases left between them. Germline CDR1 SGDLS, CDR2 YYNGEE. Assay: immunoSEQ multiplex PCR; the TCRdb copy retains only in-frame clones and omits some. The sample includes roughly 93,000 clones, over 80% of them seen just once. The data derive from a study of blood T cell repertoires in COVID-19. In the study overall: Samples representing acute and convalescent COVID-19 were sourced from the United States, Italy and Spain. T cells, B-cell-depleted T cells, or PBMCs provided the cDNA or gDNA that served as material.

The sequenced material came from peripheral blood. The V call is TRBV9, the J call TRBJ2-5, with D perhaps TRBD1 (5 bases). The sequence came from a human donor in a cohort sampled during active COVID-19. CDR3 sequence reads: CASAASGMREETQYF. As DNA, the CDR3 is TGTGCCAGCGCAGCTTCAGGGATGAGAGAAGAGACCCAGTACTTC.